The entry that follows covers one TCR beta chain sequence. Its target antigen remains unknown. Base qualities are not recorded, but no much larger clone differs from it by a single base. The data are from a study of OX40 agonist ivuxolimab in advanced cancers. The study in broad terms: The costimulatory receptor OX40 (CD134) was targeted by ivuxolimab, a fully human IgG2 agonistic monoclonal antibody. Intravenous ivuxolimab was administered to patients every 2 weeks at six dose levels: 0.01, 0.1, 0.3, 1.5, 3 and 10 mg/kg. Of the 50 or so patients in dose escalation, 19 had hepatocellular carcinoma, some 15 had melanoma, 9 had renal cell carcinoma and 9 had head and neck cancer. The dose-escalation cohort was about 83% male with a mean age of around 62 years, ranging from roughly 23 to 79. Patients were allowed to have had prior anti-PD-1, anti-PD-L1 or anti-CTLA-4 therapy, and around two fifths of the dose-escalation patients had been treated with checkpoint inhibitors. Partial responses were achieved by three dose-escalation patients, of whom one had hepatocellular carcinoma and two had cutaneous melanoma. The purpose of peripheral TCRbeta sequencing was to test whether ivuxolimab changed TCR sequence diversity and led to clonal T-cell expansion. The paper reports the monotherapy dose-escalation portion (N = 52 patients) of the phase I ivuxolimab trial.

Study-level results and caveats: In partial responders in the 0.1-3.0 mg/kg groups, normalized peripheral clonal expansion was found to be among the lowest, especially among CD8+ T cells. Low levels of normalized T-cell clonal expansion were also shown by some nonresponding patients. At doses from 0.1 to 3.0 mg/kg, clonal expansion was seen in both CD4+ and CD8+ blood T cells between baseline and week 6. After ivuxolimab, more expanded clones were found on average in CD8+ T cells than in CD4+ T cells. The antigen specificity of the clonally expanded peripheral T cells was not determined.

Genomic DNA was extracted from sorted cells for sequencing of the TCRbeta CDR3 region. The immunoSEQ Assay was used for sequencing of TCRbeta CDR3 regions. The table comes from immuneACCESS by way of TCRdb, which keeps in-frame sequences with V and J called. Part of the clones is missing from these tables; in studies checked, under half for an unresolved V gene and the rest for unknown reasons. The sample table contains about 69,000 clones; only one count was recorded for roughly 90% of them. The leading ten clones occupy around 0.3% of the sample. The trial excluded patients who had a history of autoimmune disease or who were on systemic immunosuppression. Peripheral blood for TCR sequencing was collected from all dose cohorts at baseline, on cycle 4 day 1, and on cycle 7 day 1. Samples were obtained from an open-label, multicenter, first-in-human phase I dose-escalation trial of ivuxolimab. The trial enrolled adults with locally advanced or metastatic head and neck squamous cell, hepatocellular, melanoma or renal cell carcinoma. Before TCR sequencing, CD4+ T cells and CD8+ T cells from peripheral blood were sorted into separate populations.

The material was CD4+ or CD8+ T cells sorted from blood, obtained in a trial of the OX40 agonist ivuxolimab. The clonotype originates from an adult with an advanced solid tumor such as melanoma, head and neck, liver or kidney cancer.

The CDR3 reads CASSRGGEQFF. Here is the DNA: TGTGCCAGCAGCAGGGGTGGTGAGCAGTTCTTC. The chain is made from TRBV28 and TRBJ2-1; TRBD1 is perhaps the D gene, given 6 matching bases. The cysteine opens and the phenylalanine closes a CDR3 of 11 amino acids. The sequence is cut down to CDR3 DNA, 33 bases in frame from base 1. The V and J ends are trimmed by 6 bases and 9 bases, leaving 9 bases between them. Based on the germline V gene, the CDR1 and CDR2 sequences are MDHEN and SYDVKM.